These 9 T cell receptor beta chains came from one sample sequenced in a study of early T cells in non-severe SARS-CoV-2 infection. In TCRdb, the 5' RACE reads were re-called with MiXCR into one record per CDR3 protein. The top ten clones hold less than 1.5% of a sample with just over 60,000 distinct CDR3 sequences, 8.5% to 9.5% of them seen once. Sample: whole blood. Receptors were obtained from an adult who was a healthcare worker with PCR-confirmed SARS-CoV-2 infection or an uninfected control (not recorded which).

The gene calls are TRBV12-3 or TRBV12-4 and TRBJ1-1, with 7 bases identical to TRBD1. The V gene end was trimmed by 2 bases and the J gene end by 4 bases; junction bases not matched to a gene: 10. CDR3 length: 16 amino acids. The CDR3 loop reads CASSLLTGTQGTEAFF. The CDR3, as DNA: TGTGCCAGCAGTTTATTGACAGGGACTCAGGGCACTGAAGCTTTCTTT.

This clonotype was recorded a few times. V and J are TRBV6-6 and TRBJ2-1; 16 bases align to TRBD2. The CDR3 runs 15 residues. Germline V gene sequence: CDR1 MNHNY, CDR2 SVGAGI (reference sequence). J gave up 7 bases and V 8 bases, and 5 bases lay outside the gene matches. DNA of the CDR3: TGTGCCAGCGGGAAGGGACTAGCGGGGGGGAATGAGCAGTTCTTC. Amino acid sequence: CASGKGLAGGNEQFF.

The table lists this clonotype with a few counts. This chain connects TRBV27 to TRBJ2-7; the D gene is possibly TRBD1 (5 bases). The CDR3 consists of 14 residues. V lost 4 bases and J 2 bases, leaving 12 bases between the germline ends. Germline V gene sequence: CDR1 MNHEY, CDR2 SMNVEV (reference sequence). DNA for the CDR3: TGTGCCAGCAGTTCTCATTCCAGGGCCTACGAGCAGTACGTC. This sequence encodes CASSSHSRAYEQYV.

This rearrangement joins TRBV9 to TRBJ1-2; D is perhaps TRBD1 (6 bases). The germline CDR1 and CDR2 sequences are SGDLS and YYNGEE. Trimming took off 0 bases at V and 4 bases at J, with 7 bases between the two ends. The CDR3 contains 13 residues. The CDR3 protein is CASSVGQAYGYTF. The CDR3 DNA follows: TGTGCCAGCAGCGTAGGACAGGCCTATGGCTACACCTTC.

The chain uses TRBV5-1 and TRBJ1-1, with D perhaps TRBD1 (5 bases). Germline CDR1 reads SGHRS; CDR2 reads YFSETQ. The CDR3 contains 14 residues. Trimming removed 3 bases from V and 0 bases from J, with 9 bases in between. The CDR3 reads CASSWQGVNTEAFF. Here the CDR3 DNA reads TGCGCCAGCAGCTGGCAGGGTGTGAACACTGAAGCTTTCTTT.

This clonotype came up many times. V usage is TRBV7-9 and J usage is TRBJ1-1; D perhaps matches TRBD1 (5 bases). The CDR3 is 15 residues long. Germline-derived CDR1 and CDR2 are SEHNR and FQNEAQ (reference sequence). V lost 0 bases and J 2 bases, leaving 10 bases between the germline ends. The CDR3 region has the DNA TGTGCCAGCAGCTTAGCTGGTCAGGGCAACACTGAAGCTTTCTTT. Protein sequence: CASSLAGQGNTEAFF.

This clonotype has ten or more counts. V usage is TRBV7-3 and J usage is TRBJ2-3; D may be TRBD2 (7 bases). Between the trimmed V and J ends, which lost 5 bases and 2 bases, there was a span of 14 bases. Germline CDR1 is SGHTA and CDR2 is FQGTGA. There are 15 residues in the CDR3. The CDR3 nucleotides are TGTGCCAGCAGCCTCGGGGGGCGGGTCACAGATACGCAGTATTTT. It translates to CASSLGGRVTDTQYF.

This clonotype was detected a few times. V is TRBV10-1 and J is TRBJ1-1; D unresolved. Germline CDR1 reads WNHNN; CDR2 reads SYGVQD (reference sequence). The CDR3 is 12 residues long. V was shortened by 6 bases and J by 7 bases, with 12 bases between the two germline ends. CDR3 residues: CASSHHKDEAFF. For the CDR3, the DNA is TGCGCCAGCAGCCACCACAAGGATGAAGCTTTCTTT.

The gene calls are TRBV7-9 and TRBJ1-3, with D possibly TRBD1 on 5 matching bases. V was clipped by 2 bases and J by 4 bases, with 12 bases between them. Germline V CDR1 and CDR2: SEHNR, FQNEAQ (reference sequence). The CDR3 length is 15 residues. CDR3 sequence reads: CASSLLSGNGNTIYF. The CDR3 nucleotides are TGTGCCAGCAGCTTACTGTCAGGGAACGGAAACACCATATATTTT.